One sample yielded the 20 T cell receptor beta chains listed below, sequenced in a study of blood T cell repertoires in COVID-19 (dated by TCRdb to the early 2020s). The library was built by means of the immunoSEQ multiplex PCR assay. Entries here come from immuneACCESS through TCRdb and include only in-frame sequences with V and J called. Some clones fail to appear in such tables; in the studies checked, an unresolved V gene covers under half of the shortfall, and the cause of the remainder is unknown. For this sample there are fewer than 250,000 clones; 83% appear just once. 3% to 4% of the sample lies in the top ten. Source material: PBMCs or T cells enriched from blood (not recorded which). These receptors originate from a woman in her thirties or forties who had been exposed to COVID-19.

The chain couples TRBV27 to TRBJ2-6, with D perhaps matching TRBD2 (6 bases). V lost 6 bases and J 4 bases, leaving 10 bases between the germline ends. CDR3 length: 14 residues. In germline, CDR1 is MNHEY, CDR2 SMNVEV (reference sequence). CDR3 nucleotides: TGTGCCAGCAGGCGGGGACCCGGGGCCAACGTCCTGACTTTC. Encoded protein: CASRRGPGANVLTF.

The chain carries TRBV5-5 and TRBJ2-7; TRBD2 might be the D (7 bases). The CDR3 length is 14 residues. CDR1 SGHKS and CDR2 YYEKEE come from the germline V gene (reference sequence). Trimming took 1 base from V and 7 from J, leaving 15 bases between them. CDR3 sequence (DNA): TGTGCCAGCAGCTTGTGGGGGGGCCTAGAGGAGCAGTACTTC. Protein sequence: CASSLWGGLEEQYF. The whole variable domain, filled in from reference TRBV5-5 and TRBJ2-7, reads DAGVTQSPTHLIKTRGQQVTLRCSPISGHKSVSWYQQVLGQGPQFIFQYYEKEERGRGNFPDRFSARQFPNYSSELNVNALLLGDSALYLCASSLWGGLEEQYFGPGTRLTVT.

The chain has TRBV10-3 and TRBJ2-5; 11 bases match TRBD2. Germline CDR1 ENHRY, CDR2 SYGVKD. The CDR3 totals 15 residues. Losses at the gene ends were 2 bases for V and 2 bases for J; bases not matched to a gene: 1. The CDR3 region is CAISETSGGQETQYF. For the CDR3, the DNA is TGTGCCATCAGTGAGACTAGCGGGGGTCAAGAGACCCAGTACTTC.

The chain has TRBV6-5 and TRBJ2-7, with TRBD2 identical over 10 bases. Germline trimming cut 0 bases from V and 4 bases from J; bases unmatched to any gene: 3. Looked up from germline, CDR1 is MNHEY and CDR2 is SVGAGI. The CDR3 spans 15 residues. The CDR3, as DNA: TGTGCCAGCAGTTACTCAGCGGGGGGGCGGTACGAGCAGTACTTC. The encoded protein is CASSYSAGGRYEQYF.

CDR3 bases: TGTGCCAGCAGGGGGACAGGGAGCAATGAAGCTTTCTTT. Translating it yields CASRGTGSNEAFF. The V gene is TRBV7-2, the J gene TRBJ1-1; TRBD1 agrees at 9 bases. The CDR3 has 13 residues. J was trimmed by 7 bases and V by 6 bases; bases with no gene match: 6. CDR1 is SGHTA, CDR2 FQGNSA, per germline.

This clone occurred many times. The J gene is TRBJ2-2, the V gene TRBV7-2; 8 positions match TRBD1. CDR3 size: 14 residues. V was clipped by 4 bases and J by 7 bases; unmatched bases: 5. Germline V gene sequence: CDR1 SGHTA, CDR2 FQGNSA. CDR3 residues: CASSSQGAVGELFF. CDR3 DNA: TGTGCCAGCAGCTCCCAGGGGGCCGTCGGGGAGCTGTTTTTT.

The CDR3 DNA reads as TGTGCCAGCAGCCGACACCAAGATCAGCCCCAGCATTTT. It yields the protein CASSRHQDQPQHF. The chain couples TRBV7-9 to TRBJ1-5; D remains ambiguous. Trimming removed 5 bases at V and 5 bases at J, with 10 bases between. The length of the CDR3 is 13 residues. The germline gives CDR1 SEHNR, CDR2 FQNEAQ (reference sequence). The full variable domain, its missing parts supplied by reference TRBV7-9 and TRBJ1-5, is DTGVSQNPRHKITKRGQNVTFRCDPISEHNRLYWYRQTLGQGPEFLTYFQNEAQLEKSRLLSDRFSAERPKGSFSTLEIQRTEQGDSAMYLCASSRHQDQPQHFGDGTRLSIL.

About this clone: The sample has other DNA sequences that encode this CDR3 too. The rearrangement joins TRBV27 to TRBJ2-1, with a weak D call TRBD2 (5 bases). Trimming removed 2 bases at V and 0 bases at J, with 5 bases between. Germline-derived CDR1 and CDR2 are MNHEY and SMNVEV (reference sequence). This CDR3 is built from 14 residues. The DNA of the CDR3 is TGTGCCAGCAGTTTAGGGAGCTCCTACAATGAGCAGTTCTTC. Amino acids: CASSLGSSYNEQFF.

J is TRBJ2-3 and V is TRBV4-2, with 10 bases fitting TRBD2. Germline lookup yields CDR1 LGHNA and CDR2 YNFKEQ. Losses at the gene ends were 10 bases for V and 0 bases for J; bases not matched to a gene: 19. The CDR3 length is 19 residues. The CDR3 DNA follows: TGTGCCACTACAAACGAAGGAGGGACTAGCGTTGGAAGCACAGATACGCAGTATTTT. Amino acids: CATTNEGGTSVGSTDTQYF.

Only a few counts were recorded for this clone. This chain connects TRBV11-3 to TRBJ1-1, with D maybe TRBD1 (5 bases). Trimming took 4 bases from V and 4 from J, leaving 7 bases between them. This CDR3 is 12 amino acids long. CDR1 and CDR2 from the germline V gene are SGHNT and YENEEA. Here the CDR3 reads CASSWGGTEAFF. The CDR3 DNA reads TGTGCCAGCAGCTGGGGGGGCACTGAAGCTTTCTTT.

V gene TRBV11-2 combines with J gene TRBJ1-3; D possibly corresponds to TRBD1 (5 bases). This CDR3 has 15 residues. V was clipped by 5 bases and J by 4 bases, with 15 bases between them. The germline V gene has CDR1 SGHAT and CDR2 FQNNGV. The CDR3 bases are TGTGCCAGCAGCCCCCAAGCGGGGCGAGGAAACACCATATATTTT. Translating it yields CASSPQAGRGNTIYF.

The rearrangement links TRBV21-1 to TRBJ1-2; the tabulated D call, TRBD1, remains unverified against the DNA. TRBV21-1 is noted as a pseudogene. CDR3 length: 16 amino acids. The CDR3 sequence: CASSPRRTGPRHGYTF. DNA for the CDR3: TGTGCCAGCAGCCCGCGACGGACAGGGCCTAGACATGGCTACACCTTC.

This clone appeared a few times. CDR3 amino acids: CASSLSTEPTEAFF. The CDR3, as DNA: TGTGCCAGCAGCTTAAGTACAGAGCCCACTGAAGCTTTCTTT. The chain has TRBV7-8 and TRBJ1-1; D is unresolved. Trimming took off 2 bases at V and 4 bases at J, with 11 bases between the two ends. This CDR3 comprises 14 residues. Per germline, CDR1 SGHVS and CDR2 FQNEAQ.

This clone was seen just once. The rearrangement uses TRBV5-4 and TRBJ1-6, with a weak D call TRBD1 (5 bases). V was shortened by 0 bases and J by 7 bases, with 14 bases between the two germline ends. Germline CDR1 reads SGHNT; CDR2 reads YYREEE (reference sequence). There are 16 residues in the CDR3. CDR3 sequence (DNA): TGTGCCAGCAGCTTGGGGCAGGGTAATTGGAATTCACCCCTCCACTTT. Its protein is CASSLGQGNWNSPLHF.

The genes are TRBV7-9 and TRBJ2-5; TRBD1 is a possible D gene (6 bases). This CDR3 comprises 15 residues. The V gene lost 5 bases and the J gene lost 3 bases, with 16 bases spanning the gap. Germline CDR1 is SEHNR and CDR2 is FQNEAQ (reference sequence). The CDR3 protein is CASSPGQFREETQYF. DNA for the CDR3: TGTGCCAGCAGCCCAGGACAGTTTCGCGAAGAGACCCAGTACTTC.

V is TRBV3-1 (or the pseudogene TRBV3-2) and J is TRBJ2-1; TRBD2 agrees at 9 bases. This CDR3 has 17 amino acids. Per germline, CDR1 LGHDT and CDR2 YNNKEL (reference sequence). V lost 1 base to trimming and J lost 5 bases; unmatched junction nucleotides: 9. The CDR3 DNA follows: TGTGCCAGCAGCCAAGTCGGGGTGGGACTAGCTGACAATGAGCAGTTCTTC. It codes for CASSQVGVGLADNEQFF.

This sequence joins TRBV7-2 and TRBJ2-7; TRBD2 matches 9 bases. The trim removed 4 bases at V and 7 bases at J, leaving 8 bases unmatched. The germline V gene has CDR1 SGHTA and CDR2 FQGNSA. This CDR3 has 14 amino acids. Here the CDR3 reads CASSWSSGVREQYF. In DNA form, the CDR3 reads TGTGCCAGCAGCTGGTCTAGCGGGGTACGAGAGCAGTACTTC.

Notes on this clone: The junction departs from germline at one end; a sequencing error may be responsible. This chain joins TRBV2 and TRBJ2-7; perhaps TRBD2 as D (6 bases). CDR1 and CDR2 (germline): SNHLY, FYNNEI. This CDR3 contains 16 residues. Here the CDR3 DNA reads TGTGCCAGCAGTGAGGGGGGTGGACAAGGTTTCCTAGCCCCCCACTTC. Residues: CASSEGGGQGFLAPHF.

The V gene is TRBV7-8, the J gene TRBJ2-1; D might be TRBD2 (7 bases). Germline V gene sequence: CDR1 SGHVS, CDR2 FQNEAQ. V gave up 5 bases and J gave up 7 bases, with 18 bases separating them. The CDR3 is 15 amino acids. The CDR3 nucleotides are TGTGCCAGCAGCCCTCGAACGGGGGGCTTAAATGAGCAGTTCTTC. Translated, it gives CASSPRTGGLNEQFF.

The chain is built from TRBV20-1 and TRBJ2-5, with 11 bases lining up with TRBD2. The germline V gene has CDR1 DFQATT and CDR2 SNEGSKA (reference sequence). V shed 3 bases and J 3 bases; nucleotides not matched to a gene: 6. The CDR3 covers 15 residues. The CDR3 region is CSASTLAGGEETQYF. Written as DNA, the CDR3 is TGCAGTGCTAGTACCCTAGCGGGGGGTGAAGAGACCCAGTACTTC.